The clone carrying this T cell receptor (beta chain) was picked up one time. Sequencing was performed with immunoSEQ multiplex PCR; in TCRdb, only in-frame clones are kept and a portion is missing. Here the sample spans about 170,000 clones, approximately 91% being singletons. Germline values: CDR1 SGHAT, CDR2 FQNNGV. This CDR3 is 14 amino acids long. After removal of 1 base from V and 4 bases from J, the junction contained 0 bases not matched to a gene. This record belongs to a study of blood T cell repertoires in COVID-19. Study-level background: The samples span acute and convalescent COVID-19 from the United States, Italy and Spain. PBMCs, B-cell-depleted T cells, or T cells provided the cDNA or gDNA that made up the material.

The rearrangement links TRBV11-2 to TRBJ1-2, with 10 positions matching TRBD1. The origin of this receptor is a man between 18 and 29 years old with COVID-19, enrolled during active disease. Sequencing used peripheral blood. The CDR3 here is CASSLGTGGYGYTF. In DNA form, the CDR3 reads TGTGCCAGCAGCTTAGGGACAGGGGGCTATGGCTACACCTTC.